This T cell receptor beta chain was sequenced during a study of OX40 agonist ivuxolimab in advanced cancers. CDR3 length: 16 amino acids. Trimming at V came to 1 base and at J to 6 bases, leaving 6 bases not matched to a gene. Germline V gives CDR1 LGHNA, CDR2 YNFKEQ. Measured with immunoSEQ multiplex PCR; TCRdb has only the in-frame clones, and not every one. The table shows approximately 55,000 clones, with 86% occurring only once. The sample here was CD4+ or CD8+ T cells sorted from blood, taken in a trial of the OX40 agonist ivuxolimab. The V gene is TRBV4-2, the J gene TRBJ2-1; 10 bases match TRBD2. This TCR came from an adult with an advanced solid tumor such as melanoma, head and neck, liver or kidney cancer. The DNA of the CDR3 is TGTGCCAGCAGCCAAGTCCTAGCGGGAGTTAGCAATGAGCAGTTCTTC. This sequence encodes CASSQVLAGVSNEQFF.